The entry below gives a single T cell receptor beta chain sequence along with its context. Its antigen is not yet known. No much larger clonotype is one base removed from it; base qualities were not supplied. At one collaborating source in Seattle, patients were enrolled during active infection and were followed longitudinally through the course of disease. Each collaborating institution followed its own protocols to collect whole blood in K2EDTA tubes. For TCRbeta analysis, collaborators shipped samples as frozen whole blood, isolated PBMCs, or DNA extracted from either of those sample types. Deletion took 5 bases off V and 2 bases off J, with a span of 13 bases between the germline ends. According to the germline V gene (reference sequence), CDR1 reads SEHNR and CDR2 reads FQNEAQ. CDR3 length: 14 amino acids, cysteine to phenylalanine. The read is trimmed to its CDR3 DNA, 42 bases read in frame from base 1.

The sample belongs to a study of blood T cell repertoires in COVID-19 (dated by TCRdb to about 2020). In terms of the full investigation: Samples from collaborators originated in the United States, Italy and Spain and spanned both the acute and convalescent phases of COVID-19. The material from the prospective study consisted of cDNA or gDNA derived from T cells, B-cell-depleted T cells, or PBMCs. The dataset comprised deeply sampled blood TCRbeta repertoires from subjects exposed to, actively infected with, or recovered from COVID-19. A freely available public database, intended as a resource for researchers studying the immune response to SARS-CoV-2, is where the repertoires were released. The samples were drawn from the first 160 participants of the ongoing ImmuneRACE study and from under 1,500 subjects provided by 6 global collaborators. Sample metadata almost always included a de-identified subject ID, COVID-19 status, age in years and sex. Where available, HLA class I and class II types were taken from metadata supplied by the sample provider and were not determined by assay-based typing. Paper-wide results and their limitations: How much clinical and demographic metadata was included differed by source and by participant, and the metadata was provided uncurated.

TCRbeta CDR3 regions were amplified from genomic DNA using the immunoSEQ Assay, a bias-controlled multiplex PCR. Turning to the authors' computational methods: The number of nucleated cells in each sample was estimated from the amplification of reference gene primers within the assay. To quantify the absolute abundance of each unique TCRbeta CDR3 rearrangement, sequence reads were collapsed and filtered. For each sample, productive Simpson clonality was calculated as the square root of Simpson's diversity index over productive rearrangements. TCRdb obtained this table from immuneACCESS and retained in-frame rearrangements with V and J assigned. These tables miss some clones; where compared with another copy, unresolved V genes account for less than half of the shortfall, and the remainder is unexplained. V, J and clone size are those of that table, while D and trimming were read from the DNA. Within this sample are some 290,000 clones, with about 90% of them counted one time only. Around 11% of the sample goes to the ten largest clones.

Sequenced input: peripheral blood. The receptor chain draws on TRBV7-9 and TRBJ2-7; TRBD1 is perhaps the D gene, given 5 matching bases. This clonotype was sampled from a woman younger than 45 with COVID-19, enrolled during active disease. This receptor has the CDR3 CASSPLGAAYEQYF. The nucleotide sequence is given as TGTGCCAGCAGCCCCCTTGGGGCAGCCTACGAGCAGTACTTC.